This TCR beta chain was identified during a study of cytomegalovirus exposure and HLA in healthy donors. A remark on this clone: What it recognizes is unknown.

Study results and caveats: Among TCR beta chains, those listed as cytomegalovirus-associated numbered around 180. HLA alleles showed associations with approximately 15,000 TCR beta sequences in a later analysis, at a 0.05 false discovery rate. TCR beta V- and J-gene trimming, according to a later analysis, was linked to a missense DCLRE1C variant.

The PCR had 60 Vbeta and 13 Jbeta primers. The table came from immunoSEQ multiplex PCR; TCRdb's copy has only in-frame clones and leaves some out. The sample lists 130,000 or so clones; about 73% were seen once. CDR3 length equals 16 residues. The V gene end was trimmed by 6 bases and the J gene end by 3 bases; junction bases not matched to a gene: 11. Germline V lookup: CDR1 SEHNR, CDR2 FQNEAQ (reference sequence). Sequences were obtained from PBMCs. This clonotype originated in a woman aged 40 to 49 in good health and CMV-seropositive. This sequence joins TRBV7-9 and TRBJ1-5, with 7 bases matching TRBD1. The CDR3 DNA reads TGTGCCAGCAGTTACACCGGGACAGCTACCAATCAGCCCCAGCATTTT. It is translated as CASSYTGTATNQPQHF.